These 19 T cell receptor beta chains share one sample of origin, sequenced in a study of T cells in Graves' hyperthyroidism and ophthalmopathy. Amplification targeted TCR beta CDR3 regions from RNA transcripts. First-round RT-PCR targeting the TCR CDR3 was performed with the HTBI primer set. One entry per CDR3 protein results from TCRdb running MiXCR on the multiplex PCR reads. The profile shows some 500,000 distinct CDR3 sequences, approximately 24% of them singletons. What was sequenced was blood. The receptors come from a woman aged 25 to 45 with Graves' ophthalmopathy.

The chain carries TRBV6-1 and TRBJ1-5; TRBD1 aligns across 10 bases. CDR1 MNHNS and CDR2 SASEGT come from the germline V gene. V gave up 1 base and J gave up 7 bases; unmatched junction bases: 4. The CDR3 extends over 15 amino acids. The CDR3 nucleotides are TGTGCCAGCAGTGAAGTTGGGACAGGGGTCCAGCCCCAGCATTTT. Residues: CASSEVGTGVQPQHF.

This clonotype has ten or more counts. The chain joins TRBV6-1 to TRBJ2-7; maybe TRBD2 (5 bases). The CDR3 loop spans 14 amino acids. With 7 bases removed from V and 2 bases from J, the gap between germline ends came to 15 bases. Germline CDR1 is MNHNS and CDR2 is SASEGT. As DNA, the CDR3 is TGTGCCAGCAAGAGGGCTAGTGGGGCCTACGAGCAGTACTTC. It encodes CASKRASGAYEQYF.

The sample holds a few counts of this clonotype. The chain carries TRBV20-1 and TRBJ1-2; D is uncertain. V shed 0 bases and J shed 3 bases, with 23 bases lying between them. The CDR3 is 18 residues long. Germline V gives CDR1 DFQATT, CDR2 SNEGSKA (reference sequence). The CDR3 protein is CSARDPSGSNMVDYGYTF. CDR3 nucleotide sequence: TGCAGTGCTAGAGATCCGAGCGGGAGTAATATGGTGGACTATGGCTACACCTTC.

The sample holds a few counts of this clonotype. The V and J genes are TRBV2 and TRBJ1-5, with TRBD1 matching 9 bases. V shed 6 bases, J shed 2 bases, and the junction held 8 bases outside the gene matches. The V gene's germline CDR1 is SNHLY and CDR2 FYNNEI. The CDR3 is made up of 16 amino acids. CDR3 region: CASRPGTGFGNQPQHF. The DNA of the CDR3 is TGTGCCAGCAGACCCGGGACAGGGTTCGGCAATCAGCCCCAGCATTTT.

This clonotype was picked up many times. The CDR3: CASGQHYGYTF. In nucleotides, the CDR3 is TGTGCCTCGGGGCAGCACTATGGCTACACCTTC. V gene TRBV6-1 combines with J gene TRBJ1-2; tentatively, D is TRBD1 (5 bases). The CDR3 spans 11 residues. The V end lost 11 bases, the J end lost 3 bases, and 10 bases lay between the germline ends. Per the germline V gene, CDR1 is MNHNS and CDR2 is SASEGT.

This clonotype was observed at least ten times. The chain is built from TRBV18 and TRBJ1-1; D unresolved. Germline V CDR1 and CDR2: KGHSH, LQKENI. Trimming took 0 bases from V and 1 from J, leaving 9 bases between them. This CDR3 comprises 15 residues. The CDR3 here is CASSPPVSGNTEAFF. CDR3 DNA sequence: TGTGCCAGCTCACCACCGGTGTCAGGGAACACTGAAGCTTTCTTT.

The sample holds many counts of this clonotype. One end of the junction varies from germline; a read error may be responsible. This rearrangement joins TRBV6-2 or TRBV6-3 to TRBJ1-1; D gene uncertain. The CDR3 runs 12 residues. Germline V CDR1 and CDR2: MNHEY, SVGEGT. The CDR3 reads CAGSYGETEAFF. CDR3 nucleotides: TGTGCCGGCAGTTACGGGGAAACTGAAGCTTTCTTT.

This clonotype was seen at least ten times. The chain has TRBV6-2 or TRBV6-3 and TRBJ1-1; tentatively, D is TRBD1 (5 bases). Trimming stripped 3 bases from V and 2 bases from J, with 22 bases between. This CDR3 is 18 amino acids long. The germline V gene has CDR1 MNHEY and CDR2 SVGEGT. The CDR3 sequence is CASSYWGSVSEANTEAFF. The CDR3 nucleotides read TGTGCCAGCAGTTATTGGGGGTCCGTGAGTGAAGCAAACACTGAAGCTTTCTTT.

This clonotype was counted many times. The chain links TRBV6-5 to TRBJ1-1; 11 positions agree with TRBD1. The V gene end was trimmed by 5 bases and the J gene end by 5 bases; junction bases not matched to a gene: 7. CDR1 is MNHEY and CDR2 is SVGAGI in the germline V gene. The CDR3 is 15 residues long. CDR3 sequence: CASSPPGQGVTEAFF. The CDR3 coding sequence is TGTGCCAGCAGTCCGCCGGGACAGGGGGTTACTGAAGCTTTCTTT.

This sequence joins TRBV4-1 and TRBJ1-1; TRBD1 agrees at 8 bases. The germline V gene encodes CDR1 MGHRA and CDR2 YSYEKL. CDR3 length equals 16 residues. V trimming: 3 bases; J trimming: 1 base; junction bases outside the gene matches: 7. The CDR3 DNA follows: TGCGCCAGCAGCCACTCCGGACAGGGTTGGAACACTGAAGCTTTCTTT. The encoded protein is CASSHSGQGWNTEAFF.

The rearrangement links TRBV6-1 to TRBJ2-5; D is possibly TRBD1 (7 bases). CDR1 MNHNS and CDR2 SASEGT come from the germline V gene. This CDR3 region has 15 residues. V was pared by 2 bases and J by 5 bases, with 15 bases between. In DNA form, the CDR3 reads TGTGCCAGCAGTGAATGGAGGGGGCGTCTGGAGACCCAGTACTTC. Its translation: CASSEWRGRLETQYF.

This clonotype was observed many times. The genes are TRBV4-2 and TRBJ2-6; a possible D gene is TRBD2 (5 bases). Germline CDR1 LGHNA, CDR2 YNFKEQ. V dropped 3 bases and J dropped 0 bases, with 9 bases sitting between them. The CDR3 length is 16 residues. CDR3 loop: CASSQEVFSGANVLTF. The CDR3 nucleotides are TGTGCCAGCAGCCAGGAGGTTTTCTCTGGGGCCAACGTCCTGACTTTC.

The V gene is TRBV12-3 or TRBV12-4, the J gene TRBJ1-3, with D hard to call. The CDR3 extends over 19 amino acids. With 4 bases removed from V and 0 bases from J, the gap between germline ends came to 22 bases. The CDR3: CASSCDNITSFYSGNTIYF. The CDR3, as DNA: TGTGCCAGCAGTTGTGATAACATAACCTCCTTTTACTCTGGAAACACCATATATTTT.

The CDR3 DNA sequence: TGTGCCAGCAGTCAGAAGACAGGGGTTAGCAATCAGCCCCAGCATTTT. Translated: CASSQKTGVSNQPQHF. This sequence joins TRBV6-1 and TRBJ1-5; 8 nucleotides match TRBD1. The CDR3 loop spans 16 amino acids. Trimming removed 5 bases from V and 0 bases from J; junction bases left unmatched: 6. Per the germline V gene, CDR1 is MNHNS and CDR2 is SASEGT.

The V call is TRBV20-1, the J call TRBJ2-7; D might be TRBD2 (6 bases). V dropped 3 bases and J dropped 2 bases, with 11 bases sitting between them. The V gene's germline CDR1 is DFQATT and CDR2 SNEGSKA (reference sequence). CDR3 length equals 13 residues. As DNA, the CDR3 is TGCAGTGCTAGCGACGGACTAACCTACGAGCAGTACTTC. This sequence encodes CSASDGLTYEQYF.

This clonotype was picked up many times. The V gene is TRBV30, the J gene TRBJ2-2; no clear D. CDR3 length: 13 residues. The germline V and J ends were trimmed by 3 bases and 6 bases, with 11 bases remaining between them. Germline V CDR1 and CDR2: GTSNPN, SVGIG (reference sequence). The CDR3 DNA sequence: TGTGCCTGGAGCAGTCTTCTACCCGGGGAGCTGTTTTTT. It codes for CAWSSLLPGELFF.

This clonotype was observed many times. This rearrangement joins TRBV24-1 to TRBJ1-2; TRBD1 matches at 11 bases. J lost 6 bases, V lost 4 bases, and 6 bases had no gene match. Germline-derived CDR1 and CDR2 are KGHDR and SFDVKD. The CDR3 sequence is 15 residues long. The CDR3 bases are TGTGCCACCAGTGAACCCGGACAGGGGGCGGATGGCTACACCTTC. Protein product: CATSEPGQGADGYTF.

This clonotype was seen a few times. A junction end diverges from the germline sequence, so it may reflect a read error. V and J are TRBV28 and TRBJ2-5; the match to TRBD2 covers 10 bases. The CDR3 runs 16 residues. The germline gives CDR1 MDHEN, CDR2 SYDVKM. CDR3 coding DNA: TGTGCCAGCAGTCCAATAGGACTAGCGGAGCAAGAGACTCAGTACTTC. This gives the protein CASSPIGLAEQETQYF.

This clonotype was counted ten times or more. The rearrangement links TRBV20-1 to TRBJ1-1; 7 nucleotides align to TRBD1. CDR3 length: 17 amino acids. Germline CDR1 and CDR2: DFQATT and SNEGSKA (reference sequence). The ends lost 0 bases at V and 2 bases at J; junction bases unmatched: 12. The CDR3 loop is CSARDGSRQGANTEAFF. Here the CDR3 DNA reads TGCAGTGCTAGAGATGGGTCGAGACAGGGCGCAAACACTGAAGCTTTCTTT.